This TCR beta chain was found in a study of beta chain features in type 1 diabetes. About the study: Age and gender were similar between patients and healthy donors, as were cell yields. The study's findings and limits: Insertions at VDJ junctions were less frequent in type 1 diabetes patients. These patients also deleted more nucleotides at the same junctions. Whether TCRB rearrangement is influenced by HLA type went unresolved here. With patients and controls alike, PCR might favor shorter templates to an equal degree.

cDNA synthesis used the whole RNA isolate, giving expressed TCRB sequences. Method: immunoSEQ multiplex PCR; TCRdb's copy keeps in-frame clones and lacks some. This table has approximately 150,000 clones, approximately 9.8% appearing once. Germline assignment: CDR1 SGHAT and CDR2 FQNNGV. The CDR3 has 12 residues. V dropped 6 bases and J dropped 10 bases, with 10 bases sitting between them. A remark on this clone: The antigen remains unidentified.

Sequencing used central memory CD4+ T cells from blood. This sequence originates from a middle-aged woman in good health. The V and J genes are TRBV11-2 and TRBJ1-6; D gene uncertain. CDR3 DNA sequence: TGTGCCAGCAGTCCCCCTACCTCACCCCTCCACTTT. Amino acids: CASSPPTSPLHF.